A single sample gave rise to the 22 T cell receptor beta chains below, sequenced in a study of T cells of healthy individuals. MiXCR, run by TCRdb on the 5' RACE reads, gives a single entry per CDR3 protein. This table has 60,000 to 70,000 distinct CDR3 sequences, 15% to 20% appearing once. The origin of the receptors is a human donor in good health.

This clonotype came up many times. The chain couples TRBV6-9 to TRBJ2-1; TRBD2 aligns across 7 bases. The CDR3 contains 15 residues. The germline V gene encodes CDR1 MNHGY and CDR2 SVAAGI. V shed 5 bases, J shed 8 bases, and the junction held 12 bases outside the gene matches. The CDR3 bases are TGTGCCAGCAGTCCCAGTGCGCGGGAGAGGGATGAGCAGTTCTTC. Its protein is CASSPSARERDEQFF.

This clonotype has a count of ten or more. The chain uses TRBV5-6 and TRBJ1-2; TRBD1 matches 7 bases. CDR1 is SGHDT and CDR2 is YYEEEE in the germline V gene. This CDR3 contains 14 residues. V lost 6 bases and J lost 4; bases outside the gene matches: 9. In nucleotides, the CDR3 is TGTGCCAGCACCTCCGGGACAGCAGTCTATGGCTACACCTTC. The encoded protein is CASTSGTAVYGYTF.

The J gene is TRBJ2-5, the V gene TRBV7-9; TRBD2 aligns across 7 bases. CDR1 is SEHNR and CDR2 is FQNEAQ in the germline V gene (reference sequence). Germline trimming cut 4 bases from V and 5 bases from J; bases unmatched to any gene: 13. The CDR3 consists of 16 residues. CDR3 region: CASSSRAGPVYETQYF. In nucleotides, the CDR3 is TGTGCCAGCAGCTCAAGAGCGGGACCCGTCTACGAGACCCAGTACTTC.

This clonotype was recorded a few times. The J gene is TRBJ2-5, the V gene TRBV20-1; 7 positions agree with TRBD1. Trimming removed 1 base from V and 1 base from J; junction bases left unmatched: 3. The CDR3 extends over 14 amino acids. Germline CDR1 reads DFQATT; CDR2 reads SNEGSKA (reference sequence). The CDR3 protein is CSARGPGGQETQYF. CDR3 sequence (DNA): TGCAGTGCTAGAGGCCCAGGGGGCCAAGAGACCCAGTACTTC.

This clonotype was seen ten or more times. This chain links TRBV5-6 with TRBJ2-5, with D maybe TRBD2 (5 bases). Trimming removed 2 bases from V and 0 bases from J, with 14 bases in between. Per germline, CDR1 SGHDT and CDR2 YYEEEE. CDR3 length: 16 amino acids. In DNA form, the CDR3 reads TGTGCCAGCAGCTTCGGAGGAACCCCGTACCAAGAGACCCAGTACTTC. The encoded protein is CASSFGGTPYQETQYF.

This rearrangement joins TRBV15 to TRBJ2-2; TRBD1 is a possible D gene (5 bases). V dropped 4 bases and J dropped 4 bases, with 10 bases sitting between them. The CDR3 runs to 14 residues. CDR1 and CDR2 (germline): LNHNV, YYDKDF (reference sequence). CDR3 in amino acids: CATSTYQGTGELFF. CDR3 nucleotide sequence: TGTGCCACCAGCACCTACCAGGGCACCGGGGAGCTGTTTTTT.

This clonotype was picked up many times. The J gene is TRBJ1-5, the V gene TRBV7-2, with TRBD1 matching 7 bases. Germline-derived CDR1 and CDR2 are SGHTA and FQGNSA. The CDR3 length is 15 residues. J gave up 4 bases and V 6 bases, and 9 bases lay outside the gene matches. The CDR3 bases are TGTGCCAGCAGACTCGGCACAGGGGATAATCAGCCCCAGCATTTT. Protein sequence: CASRLGTGDNQPQHF.

This clonotype showed up just a few times. The chain uses TRBV5-4 and TRBJ2-2; the D gene is possibly TRBD2 (5 bases). The CDR3 is made up of 16 amino acids. V lost 3 bases and J 0 bases, leaving 12 bases between the germline ends. Germline CDR1 reads SGHNT; CDR2 reads YYREEE (reference sequence). CDR3 bases: TGTGCCAGCAGCTCCCCGACTACCGCGAACACCGGGGAGCTGTTTTTT. Translating it yields CASSSPTTANTGELFF.

This chain connects TRBV5-6 to TRBJ2-1; a possible D gene is TRBD1 (5 bases). This CDR3 spans 14 amino acids. Trimming took 0 bases from V and 6 from J, leaving 10 bases between them. CDR1 is SGHDT, CDR2 YYEEEE, per germline. CDR3 DNA: TGTGCCAGCAGCTTGGTCAGGGCTACCAATGAGCAGTTCTTC. Residues: CASSLVRATNEQFF.

The chain recombines TRBV6-2 or TRBV6-3 with TRBJ2-1; 8 nucleotides align to TRBD2. The length of the CDR3 is 15 residues. Trimming at V came to 7 bases and at J to 4 bases, leaving 9 bases not matched to a gene. Germline assignment: CDR1 MNHEY and CDR2 SVGEGT. CDR3: CASKPLADVYNEQFF. The CDR3 DNA reads as TGTGCCAGCAAACCACTAGCGGACGTATACAATGAGCAGTTCTTC.

This clonotype was detected only a few times. The chain employs TRBV15 and TRBJ2-1, with 12 positions matching TRBD2. Germline V gene data show CDR1 as LNHNV and CDR2 as YYDKDF (reference sequence). After removal of 1 base from V and 7 bases from J, the junction contained 11 bases not matched to a gene. The CDR3 spans 18 residues. The CDR3 DNA follows: TGTGCCACCAGCAGAGGGCTAGCGGGAGGGCCGGGGGAAAATGAGCAGTTCTTC. Translating gives CATSRGLAGGPGENEQFF.

There are a few counts of this clonotype. The CDR3 loop reads CSAKGVRGYSTDTQYF. The CDR3, as DNA: TGCAGTGCCAAGGGAGTTCGGGGCTACAGCACAGATACGCAGTATTTT. The chain combines TRBV20-1 with TRBJ2-3, with D perhaps TRBD1 or TRBD2 (5 bases each). V lost 6 bases and J 0 bases, leaving 19 bases between the germline ends. From germline, CDR1 is DFQATT and CDR2 SNEGSKA (reference sequence). The length of the CDR3 is 16 residues.

This clonotype was seen a few times. The J gene is TRBJ1-1, the V gene TRBV6-5; D uncertain. Deletions cut 5 bases from V and 0 bases from J, with 19 bases between. Germline CDR1 and CDR2: MNHEY and SVGAGI. The length of the CDR3 is 17 residues. CDR3 nucleotide sequence: TGTGCCAGCAGTGATACCGGGCCTAACCTAATGAACACTGAAGCTTTCTTT. Its translation: CASSDTGPNLMNTEAFF.

This clonotype came up a few times. The chain has TRBV20-1 and TRBJ1-1; 9 bases align to TRBD1. Per the germline V gene, CDR1 is DFQATT and CDR2 is SNEGSKA (reference sequence). The CDR3 length is 14 residues. The ends lost 6 bases at V and 5 bases at J; junction bases unmatched: 10. CDR3 amino acids: CSATDRGRGTEAFF. In DNA form, the CDR3 reads TGCAGTGCCACAGACAGGGGGAGAGGAACTGAAGCTTTCTTT.

This chain joins TRBV10-3 and TRBJ2-3; no definite D call. This CDR3 comprises 15 residues. Trimming removed 4 bases from V and 0 bases from J, with 11 bases in between. Germline lookup yields CDR1 ENHRY and CDR2 SYGVKD. The CDR3 sequence: CAISGSAGSTDTQYF. In nucleotides, the CDR3 is TGTGCCATCAGTGGTTCGGCTGGTAGCACAGATACGCAGTATTTT.

This CDR3 is CATTQPPTGELFF. Here the CDR3 DNA reads TGTGCCACCACCCAACCCCCCACCGGGGAGCTGTTTTTT. J is TRBJ2-2 and V is TRBV24-1; D ambiguous. The germline gives CDR1 KGHDR, CDR2 SFDVKD. Trimming cost V 8 bases and J 4 bases, with 10 bases left between them. The length of the CDR3 is 13 residues.

This clonotype was detected only once. The chain couples TRBV11-1 to TRBJ1-2; D gene uncertain. The CDR3 runs to 13 residues. V lost 5 bases and J 3 bases, leaving 10 bases between the germline ends. Germline V lookup: CDR1 SGHAT, CDR2 FQDESV (reference sequence). In DNA form, the CDR3 reads TGTGCCAGCAGCCTCCGGGAATACTATGGCTACACCTTC. This sequence encodes CASSLREYYGYTF.

In its sample, this clonotype was seen many times. This chain connects TRBV20-1 to TRBJ1-4, with D possibly TRBD1 on 5 matching bases. The CDR3 runs to 14 residues. V was trimmed by 3 bases and J by 2 bases, leaving 10 bases between them. CDR1 and CDR2 from the germline V gene are DFQATT and SNEGSKA (reference sequence). The CDR3 reads CSASRESTNEKLFF. For the CDR3, the DNA is TGCAGTGCTAGCAGGGAGTCGACTAATGAAAAACTGTTTTTT.

The chain carries TRBV4-2 and TRBJ1-1; 10 bases fit TRBD1. J was trimmed by 6 bases and V by 1 base; bases with no gene match: 8. Germline V gene sequence: CDR1 LGHNA, CDR2 YNFKEQ. This CDR3 spans 16 amino acids. The CDR3 is CASSQVGTGEGAEAFF. Written as DNA, the CDR3 is TGTGCCAGCAGCCAAGTGGGGACAGGGGAAGGCGCTGAAGCTTTCTTT.

This clonotype was seen repeatedly, ten times or more. Written as DNA, the CDR3 is TGCGCCAGTAGGGTTTCGGCTAGCGGATTGACCTACGAGCAGTACTTC. Translation gives CASRVSASGLTYEQYF. The chain couples TRBV5-1 to TRBJ2-7; TRBD2 matches 7 bases. This CDR3 is 16 amino acids long. The J segment lost 2 bases and the V segment lost 8 bases, leaving 16 bases of the junction unmatched. Germline V gene sequence: CDR1 SGHRS, CDR2 YFSETQ.

This clonotype was recorded a few times. The chain carries TRBV15 and TRBJ1-5; D is perhaps TRBD1 (5 bases). V was clipped by 5 bases and J by 2 bases, with 22 bases between them. Germline-derived CDR1 and CDR2 are LNHNV and YYDKDF (reference sequence). The CDR3 loop spans 18 amino acids. The CDR3 DNA is TGTGCCACCAGCCCCACTAAGACAGACCGATTGCGCAATCAGCCCCAGCATTTT. It encodes CATSPTKTDRLRNQPQHF. Full variable domain (outside the CDR3, taken from reference TRBV15 and TRBJ1-5): DAMVIQNPRYQVTQFGKPVTLSCSQTLNHNVMYWYQQKSSQAPKLLFHYYDKDFNNEADTPDNFQSRRPNTSFCFLDIRSPGLGDTAMYLCATSPTKTDRLRNQPQHFGDGTRLSIL.

This clonotype was detected only a few times. V and J are TRBV6-2 or TRBV6-3 and TRBJ2-1; the D gene is possibly TRBD1 (6 bases). The V and J ends lost 6 bases and 1 base respectively, with 19 bases between them. Germline CDR1 MNHEY, CDR2 SVGEGT. The CDR3 length is 17 residues. The CDR3 DNA follows: TGTGCCAGCAGAGACCCCCGGGACACGAATTCCTACAATGAGCAGTTCTTC. The encoded protein is CASRDPRDTNSYNEQFF.